This T cell receptor (beta chain) derives from a study of graft-versus-host responses after intestinal transplantation. Across the study: Recipients had transplants, and these were multivisceral, liver-intestinal, or isolated intestinal. Uniformly, recipients were administered anti-thymocyte globulin induction with subsequent tacrolimus and steroids for approximately 3 years.

Profiled with immunoSEQ multiplex PCR; TCRdb holds only in-frame clones, not every one. The data show tens of thousands of clones, over 85% seen once. Findings of the study overall: Individuals who had graft-donor T cell macrochimerism had allografts that showed high graft-versus-host to host-versus-graft clonal ratios. Analysis identified GvH clones in recipient marrow, with some appearing first in ileum or blood.

Germline CDR1 and CDR2: SEHNR and FQNEAQ (reference sequence). V lost 5 bases to trimming and J lost 8 bases, with 13 bases between them. The CDR3 consists of 13 residues. Regarding this clone: The antigen is not known.

The V call is TRBV7-9, the J call TRBJ2-1, with D perhaps matching TRBD1 (6 bases). This sample comprised PBMCs, obtained 26 days after transplant. The source is a human patient who received an intestinal transplant, so some T cells may come from the graft donor. The CDR3: CASSLDSYDEQFF. DNA for the CDR3: TGTGCCAGCAGCCTGGACAGCTATGATGAGCAGTTCTTC.